The 5 T cell receptor beta chains below come from one sample, sequenced in a study of blood T cells in healthy people across ages. Alongside a J-beta primer mix, a sample-barcoded 5' primer served in a second PCR lasting about 7 to 12 cycles. TCRdb analysed the 5' RACE reads with MiXCR anew, one entry per CDR3 protein. In the table there are nearly 800,000 distinct CDR3 sequences, roughly three fifths of which are singletons. The sample taken for sequencing was blood. These receptors were taken from a man aged 40-55 years in good health.

The genes are TRBV28 and TRBJ2-7; 7 nucleotides match TRBD1. The DNA matches TRBJ2-5 better at its end, which makes the J call doubtful. This CDR3 is 17 amino acids long. Germline CDR1 is MDHEN and CDR2 is SYDVKM. The CDR3 DNA follows: TGTGCCAGCAGTTCAACAGGGGTTAGGGCCCAAATGGAGACCCAGTACTTC. Translation gives CASSSTGVRAQMETQYF.

This clonotype has a handful of counts. The gene calls are TRBV7-8 and TRBJ2-5; D is ambiguous. The germline gives CDR1 SGHVS, CDR2 FQNEAQ. Trimming removed 4 bases at V and 1 base at J, with 13 bases between. CDR3 length equals 15 residues. CDR3 nucleotide sequence: TGTGCCAGCAGCTCGATAGTTGGGGTCCAAGAGACCCAGTACTTC. Translating gives CASSSIVGVQETQYF.

V usage is TRBV7-7 and J usage is TRBJ2-7, with a possible D match to TRBD1 (5 bases). Germline V gene data show CDR1 as SSHAT and CDR2 as FNYEAQ (reference sequence). V shed 1 base and J shed 7 bases, with 11 bases lying between them. The CDR3 loop spans 13 amino acids. Here the CDR3 DNA reads TGTGCCAGCAGCTTAGAAAGGGGCGATGAGCAGTACTTC. It specifies CASSLERGDEQYF.

The rearrangement joins TRBV28 to TRBJ1-5; 7 bases match TRBD1. Trimming at V came to 1 base and at J to 7 bases, leaving 13 bases not matched to a gene. There are 17 residues in the CDR3. Germline V gives CDR1 MDHEN, CDR2 SYDVKM. In nucleotides, the CDR3 is TGTGCCAGCAGTTTATTGGGCAACTCACACAGGGGACAGCCCCAGCATTTT. It yields the protein CASSLLGNSHRGQPQHF. Full variable domain (rest looked up from reference TRBV28 and TRBJ1-5): DVKVTQSSRYLVKRTGEKVFLECVQDMDHENMFWYRQDPGLGLRLIYFSYDVKMKEKGDIPEGYSVSREKKERFSLILESASTNQTSMYLCASSLLGNSHRGQPQHFGDGTRLSIL.

There are a few counts of this clonotype. The CDR3 here is CASSPTGGVTEAFF. CDR3 coding DNA: TGTGCCAGCAGCCCCACAGGGGGCGTCACTGAAGCTTTCTTT. The rearrangement uses TRBV7-2 and TRBJ1-1; 9 bases fit TRBD1. Germline lookup yields CDR1 SGHTA and CDR2 FQGNSA. The CDR3 runs to 14 residues. V shed 5 bases and J 4 bases; nucleotides not matched to a gene: 5.